A single sample gave rise to the 24 T cell receptor beta chains below, sequenced in a study of cytomegalovirus exposure and HLA in healthy donors. Data came from immunoSEQ multiplex PCR; TCRdb stores just in-frame clones and leaves some out. Here the sample spans some 330,000 clones, 86% being singletons. Sequencing used PBMCs. The origin of the receptors is a woman under 30 in good health and CMV-seronegative.

Turning to this clone: Other DNA variants within this sample encode the same CDR3. The rearrangement uses TRBV5-1 and TRBJ1-2; TRBD1 aligns across 8 bases. CDR1 and CDR2 from the germline V gene are SGHRS and YFSETQ. V shed 5 bases and J 6 bases; nucleotides not matched to a gene: 3. This CDR3 is 12 amino acids long. CDR3 DNA: TGCGCCAGCAGTCTGGACAGGGATGGCTACACCTTC. Its translation: CASSLDRDGYTF.

The CDR3 loop reads CASSQVGGLGEKLFF. The DNA for the CDR3 is TGTGCCAGCAGCCAAGTGGGAGGGCTCGGTGAAAAACTGTTTTTT. V is TRBV4-2 and J is TRBJ1-4, with D uncertain. Germline V gene data show CDR1 as LGHNA and CDR2 as YNFKEQ. The V gene lost 1 base and the J gene lost 7 bases, with 13 bases spanning the gap. The CDR3 length is 15 residues.

This clone was observed a few times. The rearrangement uses TRBV4-2 and TRBJ2-1, with 14 bases fitting TRBD2. Trimming took 0 bases from V and 6 from J; bases not matched to a gene: 7. CDR1 is LGHNA, CDR2 YNFKEQ, per germline. CDR3 length: 18 amino acids. The DNA of the CDR3 is TGTGCCAGCAGCCAAGAATGGACCGGGACTAGCGGGAGCAATGAGCAGTTCTTC. Protein sequence: CASSQEWTGTSGSNEQFF.

The rearrangement joins TRBV7-8 to TRBJ2-7, with 9 nucleotides matching TRBD1. Germline trimming cut 2 bases from V and 0 bases from J; bases unmatched to any gene: 5. This CDR3 has 16 amino acids. Per the germline V gene, CDR1 is SGHVS and CDR2 is FQNEAQ. CDR3 amino acids: CASSLSGTGFSYEQYF. For the CDR3, the DNA is TGTGCCAGCAGCTTAAGTGGGACAGGGTTCTCCTACGAGCAGTACTTC.

The chain couples TRBV29-1 to TRBJ1-2, with a possible D match to TRBD1 (5 bases). This CDR3 region has 17 residues. Trimming pared 3 bases from V and 4 bases from J, leaving 24 bases between. Germline CDR1 is SQVTM and CDR2 is ANQGSEA. CDR3 in amino acids: CSVDRTAEGRLSYGYTF. The CDR3 coding sequence is TGCAGCGTTGACCGCACGGCGGAGGGGAGGTTGAGCTATGGCTACACCTTC.

This clone has just one count. The genes are TRBV18 and TRBJ1-2, with no clear D. The CDR3 is 15 amino acids. Germline V gene lookup returns CDR1 KGHSH and CDR2 LQKENI. Deletions cut 3 bases from V and 0 bases from J, with 11 bases between. The CDR3 sequence: CASSPTNVANYGYTF. CDR3 nucleotides: TGTGCCAGCTCACCGACTAACGTAGCTAACTATGGCTACACCTTC.

The genes are TRBV6-1 and TRBJ2-7; 11 bases fit TRBD1. The V and J ends lost 7 bases and 2 bases, in that order; junction bases with no gene match: 4. The CDR3 sequence is 14 residues long. Germline values: CDR1 MNHNS, CDR2 SASEGT. The CDR3 DNA reads TGTGCCAGCACCAGGGACAGGGGGGCCTACGAGCAGTACTTC. Protein product: CASTRDRGAYEQYF.

The chain uses TRBV7-3 and TRBJ2-2, with 9 bases fitting TRBD2. Losses at the gene ends were 3 bases for V and 2 bases for J; bases not matched to a gene: 4. CDR1 is SGHTA and CDR2 is FQGTGA in the germline V gene. The CDR3 is made up of 16 amino acids. The CDR3 nucleotides read TGTGCCAGCAGCTTGACTAGCGGAGCTAACACCGGGGAGCTGTTTTTT. Residues: CASSLTSGANTGELFF.

The gene calls are TRBV29-1 and TRBJ1-5, with a tentative D call TRBD1 (5 bases). V was pared by 4 bases and J by 3 bases, with 10 bases between. Germline values: CDR1 SQVTM, CDR2 ANQGSEA. The CDR3 has 13 residues. The CDR3 reads CSVASGINQPQHF. CDR3 DNA sequence: TGCAGCGTTGCTTCAGGGATCAATCAGCCCCAGCATTTT.

The chain links TRBV10-3 to TRBJ2-7, with a possible D match to TRBD1 (7 bases). This CDR3 spans 12 amino acids. V lost 11 bases and J lost 1, with 12 bases in between. CDR1 and CDR2 (germline): ENHRY, SYGVKD. CDR3 DNA: TGTGCCTCCCAGGGGGGATCCTACGAGCAGTACTTC. It specifies CASQGGSYEQYF.

For this clone: The same CDR3 is also encoded by other DNA sequences in this sample. The CDR3 DNA follows: TGCAGCGTTGAGGCGGGGACCGGGGAGCTGTTTTTT. It specifies CSVEAGTGELFF. The V gene is TRBV29-1, the J gene TRBJ2-2, with a weak D call TRBD2 (6 bases). The CDR3 is made up of 12 amino acids. Germline V gene data show CDR1 as SQVTM and CDR2 as ANQGSEA. With 3 bases removed from V and 5 bases from J, the gap between germline ends came to 7 bases.

V is TRBV7-2 and J is TRBJ2-7; perhaps TRBD2 as D (6 bases). The ends were cut back, 3 bases at V and 4 bases at J, with 13 bases in the middle. Germline V gives CDR1 SGHTA, CDR2 FQGNSA. The CDR3 runs to 14 residues. The CDR3 DNA is TGTGCCAGCAGCTTGGGGGACTCCCAATACGAGCAGTACTTC. It encodes CASSLGDSQYEQYF. The variable domain in full, completed from reference TRBV7-2 and TRBJ2-7, reads GAGVSQSPSNKVTEKGKDVELRCDPISGHTALYWYRQSLGQGLEFLIYFQGNSAPDKSGLPSDRFSAERTGGSVSTLTIQRTQQEDSAVYLCASSLGDSQYEQYFGPGTRLTVT.

V usage is TRBV4-3 and J usage is TRBJ2-2, with D hard to call. Per the germline V gene, CDR1 is LGHNA and CDR2 is YSLEER. This CDR3 region has 16 residues. V shed 0 bases and J shed 6 bases, with 14 bases lying between them. The CDR3 reads CASSQEGRRIAGELFF. CDR3 DNA: TGCGCCAGCAGCCAAGAGGGTCGCAGGATTGCCGGGGAGCTGTTTTTT.

The CDR3 spells CASSADRLAGSTDTQYF. CDR3 DNA: TGTGCCAGCAGCGCCGATAGACTAGCGGGTAGCACAGATACGCAGTATTTT. The chain combines TRBV9 with TRBJ2-3, with TRBD2 matching 10 bases. V lost 3 bases and J lost 0; bases outside the gene matches: 7. The CDR3 runs 17 residues. Germline loops: CDR1 SGDLS, CDR2 YYNGEE.

The V call is TRBV7-9, the J call TRBJ1-4, with a weak D call TRBD1 (5 bases). V shed 1 base and J shed 8 bases, with 14 bases lying between them. The CDR3 is made up of 15 amino acids. Germline V gene sequence: CDR1 SEHNR, CDR2 FQNEAQ (reference sequence). CDR3 nucleotide sequence: TGTGCCAGCAGCTTAGAACGGCAGGGTGGGGAAAAACTGTTTTTT. It specifies CASSLERQGGEKLFF.

The V gene is TRBV9, the J gene TRBJ2-3; a weak D match, TRBD1 (5 bases). Germline assignment: CDR1 SGDLS and CDR2 YYNGEE. The CDR3 loop spans 14 amino acids. The V end was cut by 6 bases, the J end by 0 bases, with 11 bases between. The CDR3 DNA is TGTGCCAGCACTGACAGTTCTAGCACAGATACGCAGTATTTT. Protein sequence: CASTDSSSTDTQYF.

The CDR3: CASSSTTGSGAEQYF. The CDR3 DNA is TGTGCCAGCAGCTCGACGACAGGATCTGGGGCGGAGCAGTACTTC. This chain uses TRBV7-6 with TRBJ2-7; TRBD1 is a possible D gene (6 bases). Germline CDR1 SGHVS, CDR2 FNYEAQ. The CDR3 totals 15 residues. V dropped 4 bases and J dropped 7 bases, with 20 bases sitting between them.

The chain couples TRBV28 to TRBJ1-1; 10 bases fit TRBD1. CDR1 MDHEN and CDR2 SYDVKM come from the germline V gene. The CDR3 has 14 residues. Losses at the gene ends were 6 bases for V and 5 bases for J; bases not matched to a gene: 6. CDR3 amino acids: CASSSGQGFTEAFF. CDR3 DNA: TGTGCCAGCAGCTCGGGACAGGGGTTTACTGAAGCTTTCTTT.

The rearrangement links TRBV30 to TRBJ2-1, with a tentative D call TRBD2 (6 bases). From germline, CDR1 is GTSNPN and CDR2 SVGIG (reference sequence). Trimming cost V 6 bases and J 6 bases, with 12 bases left between them. This CDR3 contains 12 residues. CDR3 sequence reads: CACGSMSNEQFF. CDR3 DNA sequence: TGTGCCTGCGGGAGTATGAGCAATGAGCAGTTCTTC.

CDR3 region: CASSPSEGTYEQYF. CDR3 DNA: TGCGCCAGCAGCCCCTCCGAGGGTACCTACGAGCAGTACTTC. The gene calls are TRBV5-1 and TRBJ2-7, with D possibly being TRBD2 (5 bases). In germline, CDR1 is SGHRS, CDR2 YFSETQ. There are 14 residues in the CDR3. Between the trimmed V and J ends, which lost 4 bases and 2 bases, there was a span of 13 bases.

J is TRBJ1-3 and V is TRBV29-1; TRBD1 might be the D (6 bases). V lost 5 bases, J lost 2 bases, and 22 bases lay in between. Germline CDR1 reads SQVTM; CDR2 reads ANQGSEA. The CDR3 spans 17 residues. For the CDR3, the DNA is TGCAGCGTTTACAAAGGAACATCAGGGGACCCTGGAAACACCATATATTTT. Encoded protein: CSVYKGTSGDPGNTIYF.

V usage is TRBV2 and J usage is TRBJ2-7, with D maybe TRBD2 (5 bases). Germline lookup yields CDR1 SNHLY and CDR2 FYNNEI. Trimming pared 5 bases from V and 2 bases from J, leaving 13 bases between. This CDR3 comprises 14 residues. CDR3 sequence reads: CASSQDGITYEQYF. For the CDR3, the DNA is TGTGCCAGCAGTCAGGACGGGATCACCTACGAGCAGTACTTC.

The gene calls are TRBV11-2 and TRBJ2-7, with a weak D call TRBD2 (6 bases). The germline V gene encodes CDR1 SGHAT and CDR2 FQNNGV. The CDR3 runs to 15 residues. Trimming removed 2 bases at V and 0 bases at J, with 11 bases between. CDR3 nucleotides: TGTGCCAGCAGCTTATCGGGACTTCGCTCCTACGAGCAGTACTTC. It specifies CASSLSGLRSYEQYF.

The chain uses TRBV5-1 and TRBJ2-3; D is perhaps TRBD2 (6 bases). With 0 bases removed from V and 0 bases from J, the gap between germline ends came to 11 bases. The CDR3 is 16 residues long. Germline lookup yields CDR1 SGHRS and CDR2 YFSETQ. This CDR3 reads CASSLGGGVSTDTQYF. The CDR3 DNA sequence: TGCGCCAGCAGCTTGGGAGGAGGGGTTAGCACAGATACGCAGTATTTT.